Shown below are 26 T cell receptor beta chains from a single sample sequenced in a study of T cells after yellow fever vaccination. TCRdb re-analysed the 5' RACE reads in MiXCR, keeping a single row per CDR3 protein. The sample carries more than 450,000 distinct CDR3 sequences, about a fifth recorded once. Specimen: PBMCs, collected approximately 20 days after the first yellow fever vaccination. The origin of the receptors is a man aged 18-30 years who received the YFV17D yellow fever vaccine.

The rearrangement uses TRBV19 and TRBJ2-1; D not resolved. This CDR3 is built from 13 residues. Trimming pared 1 base from V and 6 bases from J, leaving 7 bases between. Germline V gives CDR1 LNHDA, CDR2 SQIVND (reference sequence). CDR3 coding DNA: TGTGCCAGTAGTATAGCCTACTTCAATGAGCAGTTCTTC. Its protein product is CASSIAYFNEQFF.

The chain employs TRBV20-1 and TRBJ1-2, with D maybe TRBD1 (5 bases). The germline CDR1 and CDR2 sequences are DFQATT and SNEGSKA (reference sequence). There are 13 residues in the CDR3. Deletions cut 0 bases from V and 4 bases from J, with 9 bases between. The CDR3 DNA is TGCAGTGCTAGAGACAGGGTGGCCTATGGCTACACCTTC. Its translation: CSARDRVAYGYTF.

This chain joins TRBV6-5 and TRBJ2-5; 8 bases match TRBD1. This CDR3 has 17 amino acids. V lost 0 bases to trimming and J lost 5 bases; unmatched junction nucleotides: 11. Germline V gene data show CDR1 as MNHEY and CDR2 as SVGAGI. DNA for the CDR3: TGTGCCAGCAGTTACTCTCCGGGACAGGAGGCTTGGGAGACCCAGTACTTC. This gives the protein CASSYSPGQEAWETQYF.

J is TRBJ2-4 and V is TRBV19; D ambiguous. The germline CDR1 and CDR2 sequences are LNHDA and SQIVND (reference sequence). There are 14 residues in the CDR3. V lost 5 bases, J lost 3 bases, and 11 bases lay in between. CDR3 nucleotide sequence: TGTGCCAGTAGTCTGGACCGCGACAAAAACATTCAGTACTTC. Translation gives CASSLDRDKNIQYF.

V gene TRBV7-2 combines with J gene TRBJ2-7; the match to TRBD1 covers 11 bases. This CDR3 contains 13 residues. The germline gives CDR1 SGHTA, CDR2 FQGNSA. V shed 8 bases, J shed 4 bases, and the junction held 4 bases outside the gene matches. The CDR3: CASLGTGGYEQYF. The CDR3, as DNA: TGTGCCAGCTTGGGGACAGGGGGATACGAGCAGTACTTC. Complete variable domain (other parts from reference TRBV7-2 and TRBJ2-7): GAGVSQSPSNKVTEKGKDVELRCDPISGHTALYWYRQSLGQGLEFLIYFQGNSAPDKSGLPSDRFSAERTGGSVSTLTIQRTQQEDSAVYLCASLGTGGYEQYFGPGTRLTVT.

The genes are TRBV27 and TRBJ1-4; 8 bases map to TRBD1. CDR1 and CDR2 from the germline V gene are MNHEY and SMNVEV (reference sequence). V shed 6 bases, J shed 3 bases, and the junction held 9 bases outside the gene matches. The CDR3 length is 16 residues. The CDR3 DNA reads TGTGCCAGCAGGGGAGGACAGGGTTTGTCTAATGAAAAACTGTTTTTT. Translation: CASRGGQGLSNEKLFF.

J is TRBJ2-7 and V is TRBV21-1. TRBV21-1 is a pseudogene. This CDR3 is built from 12 residues. For the CDR3, the DNA is TGTGCCAGCAGCAAAGGCAGCATTCTACAGTACTTC. The encoded protein is CASSKGSILQYF.

The chain links TRBV2 to TRBJ2-2; D perhaps matches TRBD1 (5 bases). Trimming took 10 bases from V and 0 from J, leaving 12 bases between them. CDR1 and CDR2 from the germline V gene are SNHLY and FYNNEI. The CDR3 has 14 residues. The CDR3 loop reads CANRQLSNTGELFF. The CDR3 region has the DNA TGTGCCAATCGACAGCTATCGAACACCGGGGAGCTGTTTTTT.

The table lists this clonotype with a few counts. The CDR3 nucleotides read TGTGCCAGCAGCCCGGTCCTCGGGGAGAACACTGAAGCTTTCTTT. This translates into CASSPVLGENTEAFF. The V call is TRBV7-9, the J call TRBJ1-1; D uncertain. Trimming shortened V by 5 bases and J by 1 base, and 14 bases separated the two germline ends. The CDR3 has 15 amino acids. Germline CDR1 is SEHNR and CDR2 is FQNEAQ (reference sequence).

This clonotype has just a few counts. This sequence joins TRBV5-8 and TRBJ2-7; 7 bases line up with TRBD1. The CDR3 sequence is 15 residues long. Germline values: CDR1 SGHTS, CDR2 YDEGEE. V shed 3 bases and J 4 bases; nucleotides not matched to a gene: 10. The CDR3, as DNA: TGTGCCAGCAGCTGGACGACGGGACAGACATACGAGCAGTACTTC. Translation: CASSWTTGQTYEQYF.

This clonotype was seen a handful of times. The genes are TRBV20-1 and TRBJ2-7; unclear D gene. The germline CDR1 and CDR2 sequences are DFQATT and SNEGSKA (reference sequence). This CDR3 region has 16 residues. V lost 1 base, J lost 1 base, and 17 bases lay in between. The CDR3 loop reads CSARVVGLSLSYEQYF. CDR3 DNA sequence: TGCAGTGCTAGAGTAGTGGGATTAAGCCTTTCCTACGAGCAGTACTTC.

The chain couples TRBV6-5 to TRBJ1-2; 8 bases align to TRBD1. CDR3 length equals 16 residues. Trimming cost V 5 bases and J 4 bases; bases outside gene matches: 12. Germline V CDR1 and CDR2: MNHEY, SVGAGI. CDR3 protein: CASSNKTGTGVYGYTF. The CDR3 nucleotides are TGTGCCAGCAGTAACAAAACCGGGACAGGAGTCTATGGCTACACCTTC.

The chain employs TRBV6-1 and TRBJ2-7, with D hard to call. The V end lost 6 bases, the J end lost 3 bases, and 6 bases lay between the germline ends. Germline V CDR1 and CDR2: MNHNS, SASEGT. The CDR3 has 11 residues. The CDR3 sequence: CASRVNYEQYF. The CDR3, as DNA: TGTGCCAGCAGGGTTAACTACGAGCAGTACTTC.

CDR3 sequence: CASRVEVPYGYTF. The CDR3 DNA follows: TGTGCCAGCAGGGTGGAGGTTCCCTATGGCTACACCTTC. The chain joins TRBV2 to TRBJ1-2; D gene ambiguous. Deletions cut 6 bases from V and 4 bases from J, with 12 bases between. CDR3 length equals 13 residues. CDR1 is SNHLY and CDR2 is FYNNEI in the germline V gene.

In this sample, this clonotype turned up a few times. This chain links TRBV4-1 with TRBJ2-2; 7 positions match TRBD2. The length of the CDR3 is 22 residues. Germline assignment: CDR1 MGHRA and CDR2 YSYEKL. V was pared by 2 bases and J by 0 bases, with 21 bases of the junction left unmatched. The CDR3 spells CASSQHIARAPGTTANTGELFF. The CDR3 DNA sequence: TGCGCCAGCAGCCAACATATCGCCCGAGCACCCGGGACTACCGCGAACACCGGGGAGCTGTTTTTT.

This clonotype was detected only a few times. The J gene is TRBJ1-5, the V gene TRBV6-2 or TRBV6-3; 9 bases line up with TRBD1. This CDR3 has 14 residues. V gave up 6 bases and J gave up 11 bases; unmatched junction bases: 11. The germline V gene encodes CDR1 MNHEY and CDR2 SVGEGT. DNA for the CDR3: TGTGCCAGCAGACAGGGGGCTTATACAGGAGCCCAGCATTTT. Translating gives CASRQGAYTGAQHF.

CDR3 bases: TGTGCCAGCACGGAGTTCGAGGGCATGAATAATTCACCCCTCCACTTT. Amino acid sequence: CASTEFEGMNNSPLHF. The chain has TRBV6-2 or TRBV6-3 and TRBJ1-6; D not resolved. The CDR3 sequence is 16 residues long. V lost 7 bases to trimming and J lost 5 bases, with 18 bases between them. Germline assignment: CDR1 MNHEY and CDR2 SVGEGT.

This clonotype occurred a few times. The chain uses TRBV7-2 and TRBJ2-7; TRBD2 might be the D (5 bases). V was pared by 5 bases and J by 0 bases, with 14 bases between. This CDR3 is 15 amino acids long. Germline assignment: CDR1 SGHTA and CDR2 FQGNSA. CDR3 bases: TGTGCCAGCAGCCCCATTGGCGGGCCCTCCTACGAGCAGTACTTC. It yields the protein CASSPIGGPSYEQYF.

This clonotype has just a few counts. The chain joins TRBV4-1 to TRBJ2-3, with 7 nucleotides matching TRBD2. V lost 0 bases to trimming and J lost 1 base; unmatched junction nucleotides: 4. This CDR3 spans 16 amino acids. Germline CDR1 and CDR2: MGHRA and YSYEKL. The CDR3 region is CASSQEGGRGTDTQYF. Written as DNA, the CDR3 is TGCGCCAGCAGCCAAGAGGGAGGGCGGGGCACAGATACGCAGTATTTT.

The CDR3 here is CASSWDRGSPLHF. Here the CDR3 DNA reads TGCGCCAGCAGCTGGGACAGGGGTTCACCCCTCCACTTT. The chain joins TRBV5-1 to TRBJ1-6; 10 bases align to TRBD1. The CDR3 length is 13 residues. J was trimmed by 9 bases and V by 3 bases; bases with no gene match: 0. Germline CDR1 reads SGHRS; CDR2 reads YFSETQ. Looking up the rest from reference TRBV5-1 and TRBJ1-6 gives the full variable domain: KAGVTQTPRYLIKTRGQQVTLSCSPISGHRSVSWYQQTPGQGLQFLFEYFSETQRNKGNFPGRFSGRQFSNSRSEMNVSTLELGDSALYLCASSWDRGSPLHFGNGTRLTVT.

This clonotype has a handful of counts. V and J are TRBV6-2 or TRBV6-3 and TRBJ2-5, with D hard to call. Germline loops: CDR1 MNHEY, CDR2 SVGEGT. V lost 4 bases, J lost 2 bases, and 5 bases lay in between. The CDR3 loop spans 12 amino acids. The CDR3 reads CASSFPQETQYF. In DNA form, the CDR3 reads TGTGCCAGCAGTTTCCCTCAAGAGACCCAGTACTTC.

This clonotype was seen only a few times. The V and J genes are TRBV4-2 and TRBJ2-2; D gene ambiguous. Germline CDR1 reads LGHNA; CDR2 reads YNFKEQ. The CDR3 consists of 15 residues. Trimming shortened V by 1 base and J by 1 base, and 7 bases separated the two germline ends. CDR3 coding DNA: TGTGCCAGCAGCCAAGTTTCCGAGAACACCGGGGAGCTGTTTTTT. It specifies CASSQVSENTGELFF.

V gene TRBV5-1 combines with J gene TRBJ2-3, with TRBD2 as a possible D gene (7 bases). Germline CDR1 SGHRS, CDR2 YFSETQ. The V and J ends lost 4 bases and 4 bases respectively, with 19 bases between them. CDR3 length: 16 amino acids. CDR3 loop: CASSPPFAGAADTQYF. The CDR3 DNA follows: TGCGCCAGCAGCCCCCCATTCGCGGGGGCGGCAGATACGCAGTATTTT.

The chain joins TRBV20-1 to TRBJ2-5; TRBD2 agrees at 10 bases. V gave up 1 base and J gave up 4 bases; unmatched junction bases: 21. CDR3 size: 20 residues. Germline loops: CDR1 DFQATT, CDR2 SNEGSKA (reference sequence). The CDR3 here is CSARGSPAGGPGVILETQYF. Written as DNA, the CDR3 is TGCAGTGCTAGAGGGTCACCAGCGGGGGGGCCAGGTGTAATATTAGAGACCCAGTACTTC.

This clonotype was observed a few times. V and J are TRBV9 and TRBJ1-4; maybe TRBD1 (5 bases). The CDR3 extends over 16 amino acids. Germline values: CDR1 SGDLS, CDR2 YYNGEE. Trimming shortened V by 0 bases and J by 3 bases, and 12 bases separated the two germline ends. CDR3 DNA: TGTGCCAGCAGCGTAGAGCCGGGACCCTCTAATGAAAAACTGTTTTTT. Translation: CASSVEPGPSNEKLFF.

V is TRBV7-2 and J is TRBJ2-7, with D perhaps matching TRBD1 (5 bases). The germline V gene encodes CDR1 SGHTA and CDR2 FQGNSA. This CDR3 region has 14 residues. V dropped 1 base and J dropped 6 bases, with 13 bases sitting between them. CDR3 sequence: CASSLETVRSEQYF. In nucleotides, the CDR3 is TGTGCCAGCAGCTTAGAGACAGTACGTAGCGAGCAGTACTTC.